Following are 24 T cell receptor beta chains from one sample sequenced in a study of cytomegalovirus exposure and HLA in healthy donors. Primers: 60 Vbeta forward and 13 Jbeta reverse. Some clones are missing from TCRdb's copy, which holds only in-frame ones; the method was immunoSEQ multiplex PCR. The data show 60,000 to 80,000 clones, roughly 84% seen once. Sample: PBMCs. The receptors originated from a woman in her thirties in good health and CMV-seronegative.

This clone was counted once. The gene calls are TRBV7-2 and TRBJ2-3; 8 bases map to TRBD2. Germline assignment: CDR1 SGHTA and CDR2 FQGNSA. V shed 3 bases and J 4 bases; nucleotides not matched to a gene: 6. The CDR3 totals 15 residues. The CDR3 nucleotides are TGTGCCAGCAGCTTGGGACTAGGGGAGGCAGATACGCAGTATTTT. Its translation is CASSLGLGEADTQYF.

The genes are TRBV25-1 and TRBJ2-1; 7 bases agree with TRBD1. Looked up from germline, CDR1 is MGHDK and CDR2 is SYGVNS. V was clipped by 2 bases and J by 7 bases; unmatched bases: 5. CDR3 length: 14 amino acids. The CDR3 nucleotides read TGTGCCAGCAGTGAACCGGGACAGACTAATGAGCAGTTCTTC. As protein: CASSEPGQTNEQFF.

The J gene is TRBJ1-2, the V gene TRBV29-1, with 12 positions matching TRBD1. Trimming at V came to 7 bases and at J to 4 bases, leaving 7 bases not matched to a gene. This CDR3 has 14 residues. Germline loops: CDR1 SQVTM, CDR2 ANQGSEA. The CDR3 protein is CSAVGTGGIYGYTF. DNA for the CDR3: TGCAGCGCCGTCGGGACAGGGGGCATCTATGGCTACACCTTC.

The CDR3 nucleotides read TGTGCCAGCAGCTTGGGGTTCCCCGTTAGTGAAGCTTTCTTT. Amino acids: CASSLGFPVSEAFF. The genes are TRBV5-4 and TRBJ1-1; D is unclear. Per the germline V gene, CDR1 is SGHNT and CDR2 is YYREEE (reference sequence). CDR3 size: 14 residues. Trimming left V 0 bases short and J 7 bases short, with 13 bases between.

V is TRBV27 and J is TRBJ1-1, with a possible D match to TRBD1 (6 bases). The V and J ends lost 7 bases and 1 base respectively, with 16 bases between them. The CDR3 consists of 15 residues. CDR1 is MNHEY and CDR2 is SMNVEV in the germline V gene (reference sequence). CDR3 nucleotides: TGTGCCAGCACCCTCCCGAGGACAGAGAACACTGAAGCTTTCTTT. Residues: CASTLPRTENTEAFF.

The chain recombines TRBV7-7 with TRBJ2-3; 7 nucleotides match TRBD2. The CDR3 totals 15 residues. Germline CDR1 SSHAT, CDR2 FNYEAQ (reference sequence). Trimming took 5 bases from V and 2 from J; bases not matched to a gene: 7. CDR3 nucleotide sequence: TGTGCCAGCAGCCCATCAGCGGGGCCCACAGATACGCAGTATTTT. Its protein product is CASSPSAGPTDTQYF.

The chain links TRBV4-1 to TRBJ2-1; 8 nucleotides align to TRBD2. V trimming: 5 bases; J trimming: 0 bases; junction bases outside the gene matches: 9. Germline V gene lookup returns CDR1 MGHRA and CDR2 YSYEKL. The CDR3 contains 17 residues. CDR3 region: CASSKLTSAGSYNEQFF. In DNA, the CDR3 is TGCGCCAGCAGCAAGCTGACTAGCGCCGGCTCCTACAATGAGCAGTTCTTC.

CDR3 protein: CASSTGEGDEKLFF. In nucleotides, the CDR3 is TGTGCCAGTAGTACAGGGGAGGGGGATGAAAAACTGTTTTTT. The V call is TRBV19, the J call TRBJ1-4, with D perhaps matching TRBD1 (6 bases). The CDR3 extends over 14 amino acids. Germline CDR1 reads LNHDA; CDR2 reads SQIVND (reference sequence). V shed 4 bases and J shed 6 bases, with 12 bases lying between them.

CDR3 amino acids: CASSQEGKGPANYGYTF. DNA of the CDR3: TGCGCCAGCAGCCAAGAGGGAAAGGGGCCTGCTAACTATGGCTACACCTTC. This chain links TRBV4-1 with TRBJ1-2, with D perhaps matching TRBD1 (5 bases). The CDR3 consists of 17 residues. In germline, CDR1 is MGHRA, CDR2 YSYEKL. V lost 0 bases, J lost 0 bases, and 14 bases lay in between.

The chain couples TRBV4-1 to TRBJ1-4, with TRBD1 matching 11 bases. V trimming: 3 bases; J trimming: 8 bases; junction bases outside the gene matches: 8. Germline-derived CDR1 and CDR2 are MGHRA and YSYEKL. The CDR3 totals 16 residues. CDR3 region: CASSQGPGQGEEKLFF. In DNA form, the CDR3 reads TGCGCCAGCAGCCAGGGACCGGGACAGGGGGAAGAAAAACTGTTTTTT.

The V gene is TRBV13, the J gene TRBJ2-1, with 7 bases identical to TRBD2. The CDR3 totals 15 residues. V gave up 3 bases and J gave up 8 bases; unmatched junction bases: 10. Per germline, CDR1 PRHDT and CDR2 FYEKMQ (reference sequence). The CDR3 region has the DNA TGTGCCAGCAGCTTGTGGGGGGGACCATCCGATGAGCAGTTCTTC. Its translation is CASSLWGGPSDEQFF.

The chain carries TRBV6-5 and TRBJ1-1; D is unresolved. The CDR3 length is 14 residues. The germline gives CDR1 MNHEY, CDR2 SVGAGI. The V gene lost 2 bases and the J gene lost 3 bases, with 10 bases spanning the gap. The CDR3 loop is CASSYGGKDTEAFF. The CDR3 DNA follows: TGTGCCAGCAGTTACGGAGGTAAGGACACTGAAGCTTTCTTT.

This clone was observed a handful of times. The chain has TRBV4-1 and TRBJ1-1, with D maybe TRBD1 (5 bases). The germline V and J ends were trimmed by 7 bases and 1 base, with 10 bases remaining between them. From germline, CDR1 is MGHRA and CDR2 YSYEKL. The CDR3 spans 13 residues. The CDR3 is CASKGRTNTEAFF. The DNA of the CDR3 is TGCGCCAGCAAGGGGCGAACGAACACTGAAGCTTTCTTT.

The CDR3 DNA reads as TGTGCCTGGGCTCCCAAGGGGCTTTTTGGCTACACCTTC. This sequence encodes CAWAPKGLFGYTF. V usage is TRBV30 and J usage is TRBJ1-2, with D tentatively TRBD1 (5 bases). Trimming took off 5 bases at V and 7 bases at J, with 17 bases between the two ends. The CDR3 consists of 13 residues. CDR1 is GTSNPN, CDR2 SVGIG, per germline (reference sequence).

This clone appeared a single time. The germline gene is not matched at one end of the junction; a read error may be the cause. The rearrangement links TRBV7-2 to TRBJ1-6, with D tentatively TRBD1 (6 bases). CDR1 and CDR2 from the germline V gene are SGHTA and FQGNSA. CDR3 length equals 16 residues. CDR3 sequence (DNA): TGTGCCAGCAGCCTAGCCCGGACAGCCTATAATTCACCCCTCCACTTT. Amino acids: CASSLARTAYNSPLHF.

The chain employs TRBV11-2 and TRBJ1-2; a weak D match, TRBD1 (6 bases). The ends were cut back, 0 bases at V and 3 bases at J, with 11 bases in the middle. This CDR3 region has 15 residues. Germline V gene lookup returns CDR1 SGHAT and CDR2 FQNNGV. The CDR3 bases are TGTGCCAGCAGCTTAGATCGGACAGATTACTATGGCTACACCTTC. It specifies CASSLDRTDYYGYTF.

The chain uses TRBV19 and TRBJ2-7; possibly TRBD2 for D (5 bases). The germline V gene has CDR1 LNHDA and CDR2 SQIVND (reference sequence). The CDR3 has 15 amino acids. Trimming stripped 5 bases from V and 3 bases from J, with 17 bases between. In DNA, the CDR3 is TGTGCCAGTAGTTTGGGCGTAGGTGAGGGCTACGAGCAGTACGTC. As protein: CASSLGVGEGYEQYV.

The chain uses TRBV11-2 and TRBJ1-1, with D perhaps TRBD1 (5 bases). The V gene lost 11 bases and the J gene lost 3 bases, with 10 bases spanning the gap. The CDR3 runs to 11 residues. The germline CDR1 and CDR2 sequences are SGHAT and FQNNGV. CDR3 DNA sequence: TGTGCCTCCAGACAGTACACTGAAGCTTTCTTT. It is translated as CASRQYTEAFF. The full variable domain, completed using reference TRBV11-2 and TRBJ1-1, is EAGVAQSPRYKIIEKRQSVAFWCNPISGHATLYWYQQILGQGPKLLIQFQNNGVVDDSQLPKDRFSAERLKGVDSTLKIQPAKLEDSAVYLCASRQYTEAFFGQGTRLTVV.

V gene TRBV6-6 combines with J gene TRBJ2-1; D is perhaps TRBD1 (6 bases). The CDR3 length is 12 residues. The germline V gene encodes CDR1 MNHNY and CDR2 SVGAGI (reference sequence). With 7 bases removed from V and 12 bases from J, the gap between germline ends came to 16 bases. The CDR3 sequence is CASTVRGIGQFF. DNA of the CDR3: TGTGCCAGCACCGTAAGGGGGATAGGGCAGTTCTTC.

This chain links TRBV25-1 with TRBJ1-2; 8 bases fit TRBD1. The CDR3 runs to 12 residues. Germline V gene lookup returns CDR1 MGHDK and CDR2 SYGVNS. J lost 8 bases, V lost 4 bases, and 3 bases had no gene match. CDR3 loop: CASSVPGGGYTF. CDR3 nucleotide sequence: TGTGCCAGCAGTGTTCCAGGGGGCGGCTACACCTTC.

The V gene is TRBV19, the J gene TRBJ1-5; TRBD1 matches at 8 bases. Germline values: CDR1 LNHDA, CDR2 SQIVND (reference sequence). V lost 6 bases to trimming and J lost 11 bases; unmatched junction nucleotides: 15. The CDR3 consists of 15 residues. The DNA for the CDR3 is TGTGCCAGTAGCCTTGACAGGGGCTTTGAAGGTTCCCAGCATTTT. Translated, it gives CASSLDRGFEGSQHF.

This CDR3 reads CASSQDEVLRTEAFF. CDR3 in DNA: TGCGCCAGCAGCCAAGATGAGGTGTTGAGGACTGAAGCTTTCTTT. This chain uses TRBV4-3 with TRBJ1-1, with D uncertain. CDR3 size: 15 residues. Deletions cut 0 bases from V and 5 bases from J, with 13 bases between. The V gene's germline CDR1 is LGHNA and CDR2 YSLEER.

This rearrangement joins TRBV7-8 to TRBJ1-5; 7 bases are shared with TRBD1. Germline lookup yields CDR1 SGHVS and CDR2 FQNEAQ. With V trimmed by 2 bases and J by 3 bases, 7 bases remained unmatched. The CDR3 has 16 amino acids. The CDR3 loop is CASSLMTGQFNQPQHF. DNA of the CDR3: TGTGCCAGCAGCTTAATGACGGGACAGTTCAATCAGCCCCAGCATTTT.

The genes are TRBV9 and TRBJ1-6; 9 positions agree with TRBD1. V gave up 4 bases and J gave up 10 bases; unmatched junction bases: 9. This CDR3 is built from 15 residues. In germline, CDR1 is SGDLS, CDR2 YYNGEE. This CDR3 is CASSPRPGTGSPLHF. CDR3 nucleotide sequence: TGTGCCAGCAGCCCTCGTCCCGGGACAGGGTCACCCCTCCACTTT.